The next 21 T cell receptor beta chains were all read from a single sample in a study of blood T cells in healthy people across ages. Then a second PCR, running roughly 7 to 11 cycles, was carried out with a sample-barcoded 5' primer and a J-beta primer mix. In TCRdb, the 5' RACE reads were re-called with MiXCR into one record per CDR3 protein. The sample holds around 780,000 distinct CDR3 sequences; roughly 26% are singletons and the top ten take 3%. This sample also belongs to another study, concerning T cells of mothers and their children.

The sequenced sample was blood. The receptor source for this set is a boy aged 5-17 years in good health.

The rearrangement joins TRBV20-1 to TRBJ2-7, with 9 positions matching TRBD1. J gave up 4 bases and V 1 base, and 5 bases lay outside the gene matches. The length of the CDR3 is 14 residues. Germline lookup yields CDR1 DFQATT and CDR2 SNEGSKA (reference sequence). CDR3: CSARGGTGIYEQYF. The CDR3 DNA reads TGCAGTGCTAGAGGTGGGACAGGGATTTACGAGCAGTACTTC.

This clonotype occurred many times. The chain couples TRBV5-1 to TRBJ2-3; D uncertain. Germline lookup yields CDR1 SGHRS and CDR2 YFSETQ. V shed 1 base and J shed 2 bases, with 8 bases lying between them. CDR3 size: 14 residues. CDR3 in amino acids: CASSLSGSTDTQYF. The CDR3, as DNA: TGCGCCAGCAGCTTGAGTGGGTCCACAGATACGCAGTATTTT.

The J gene is TRBJ2-5, the V gene TRBV7-9; possibly TRBD1 or TRBD2 for D (5 bases each). Germline lookup yields CDR1 SEHNR and CDR2 FQNEAQ (reference sequence). The CDR3 extends over 15 amino acids. Trimming left V 0 bases short and J 4 bases short, with 12 bases between. DNA for the CDR3: TGTGCCAGCAGCTTAGCGAGGGGCCCTGCAGAGACCCAGTACTTC. It yields the protein CASSLARGPAETQYF.

The genes are TRBV29-1 and TRBJ2-1; 10 bases align to TRBD2. Gene TRBJ2-7 matches the end of the DNA better, so the J call may be wrong. The germline V gene encodes CDR1 SQVTM and CDR2 ANQGSEA. This CDR3 is built from 14 residues. CDR3 in amino acids: CSVELAGEPYEQYF. DNA of the CDR3: TGCAGCGTTGAACTAGCGGGGGAGCCCTACGAGCAGTACTTC.

This clonotype was counted only a few times. The chain uses TRBV2 and TRBJ2-6, with unresolved D. V gave up 7 bases and J gave up 3 bases, with 13 bases separating them. CDR1 SNHLY and CDR2 FYNNEI come from the germline V gene. The CDR3 extends over 15 amino acids. The CDR3 nucleotides read TGTGCCAGCAATAGGCAGGCTGATGGGGCCAACGTCCTGACTTTC. As protein: CASNRQADGANVLTF.

The chain employs TRBV3-1 and TRBJ1-3; no reliable D call. The length of the CDR3 is 15 residues. Germline values: CDR1 LGHDT, CDR2 YNNKEL (reference sequence). The germline V and J ends were trimmed by 1 base and 2 bases, with 9 bases remaining between them. CDR3 protein: CASSQVSAAGNTIYF. The CDR3 DNA reads TGTGCCAGCAGCCAAGTGTCAGCGGCTGGAAACACCATATATTTT.

This clonotype was seen more than once but under ten times. The rearrangement uses TRBV7-2 and TRBJ2-3; 14 bases match TRBD2. The trim removed 5 bases at V and 4 bases at J, leaving 5 bases unmatched. The CDR3 is 16 residues long. The germline gives CDR1 SGHTA, CDR2 FQGNSA. The CDR3 loop reads CASSGTSGGWADTQYF. DNA of the CDR3: TGTGCCAGCAGCGGGACTAGCGGGGGATGGGCAGATACGCAGTATTTT.

Note on this clonotype: The junction differs from germline at one of its ends, possibly a read error. The V call is TRBV2, the J call TRBJ1-1, with D perhaps TRBD1 (5 bases). Germline CDR1 reads SNHLY; CDR2 reads FYNNEI. The CDR3 runs to 15 residues. The chain's CDR3 is CASRGVPREVSEAFF. For the CDR3, the DNA is TGTGCCAGCAGGGGGGTACCGCGCGAAGTTTCTGAGGCTTTCTTT.

The chain couples TRBV2 to TRBJ2-5; 7 bases map to TRBD1. The J call may be faulty, since TRBJ2-1 better matches the DNA end. Germline CDR1 is SNHLY and CDR2 is FYNNEI. CDR3 length: 13 amino acids. Here the CDR3 reads CASIGDSYNEQFF. The DNA of the CDR3 is TGTGCCAGCATCGGGGACAGTTACAATGAGCAGTTCTTC.

The table lists this clonotype with a few counts. V is TRBV7-9 and J is TRBJ2-7, with D possibly matching TRBD2 (5 bases). The germline CDR1 and CDR2 sequences are SEHNR and FQNEAQ (reference sequence). The CDR3 is 12 residues long. V was shortened by 5 bases and J by 7 bases, with 12 bases between the two germline ends. CDR3: CASSPSSGEQYF. The CDR3 bases are TGTGCCAGCAGCCCATCCTCGGGGGAGCAGTACTTC.

J is TRBJ1-1 and V is TRBV27; D is possibly TRBD1 (5 bases). V was clipped by 6 bases and J by 0 bases, with 11 bases between them. CDR1 is MNHEY and CDR2 is SMNVEV in the germline V gene (reference sequence). This CDR3 spans 14 amino acids. The CDR3 DNA reads TGTGCCAGCAGAGTAGCGGGGCTGAACACTGAAGCTTTCTTT. Amino acids: CASRVAGLNTEAFF.

This clonotype was counted many times. The V gene is TRBV29-1, the J gene TRBJ1-5, with 7 bases that match TRBD1. The germline V gene encodes CDR1 SQVTM and CDR2 ANQGSEA. This CDR3 region has 13 residues. V shed 0 bases, J shed 7 bases, and the junction held 3 bases outside the gene matches. In nucleotides, the CDR3 is TGCAGCGTTGAAGAAGGGGGCGGGCAGCCCCAGCATTTT. Translated: CSVEEGGGQPQHF.

The chain has TRBV12-5 and TRBJ1-6; 8 nucleotides agree with TRBD1. Germline CDR1 LGHNT, CDR2 FRNRAP. Unmatched junction bases numbered 13, after V lost 5 bases and J lost 7 bases. The CDR3 spans 17 residues. The CDR3 loop is CASGAPSGGAGNSPLHF. The DNA of the CDR3 is TGTGCTAGTGGTGCGCCCTCAGGGGGCGCCGGGAATTCACCCCTCCACTTT. The entire variable domain, with the rest obtained from reference TRBV12-5 and TRBJ1-6, is as follows: DARVTQTPRHKVTEMGQEVTMRCQPILGHNTVFWYRQTMMQGLELLAYFRNRAPLDDSGMPKDRFSAEMPDATLATLKIQPSEPRDSAVYFCASGAPSGGAGNSPLHFGNGTRLTVT.

The rearrangement joins TRBV20-1 to TRBJ2-5; 9 bases fit TRBD1. The CDR3 contains 15 residues. The ends lost 3 bases at V and 5 bases at J; junction bases unmatched: 10. In germline, CDR1 is DFQATT, CDR2 SNEGSKA (reference sequence). The CDR3 nucleotides are TGCAGTGCTAGCAACGCGGGACAGGGTAGGGAGACCCAGTACTTC. This encodes CSASNAGQGRETQYF.

The chain recombines TRBV7-9 with TRBJ2-1; D gene unclear. The DNA end lines up better with TRBJ2-5; the J call may be wrong. In germline, CDR1 is SEHNR, CDR2 FQNEAQ (reference sequence). This CDR3 has 14 residues. CDR3 in amino acids: CASSNGRAEETQYF. DNA of the CDR3: TGTGCCAGCAGCAACGGACGGGCGGAAGAGACCCAGTACTTC.

The table lists this clonotype with a few counts. The chain has TRBV7-9 and TRBJ2-5; the D is unclear. The CDR3 has 15 residues. Trimming stripped 0 bases from V and 2 bases from J, with 10 bases between. Looked up from germline, CDR1 is SEHNR and CDR2 is FQNEAQ (reference sequence). CDR3 protein: CASSLARDLQETQYF. As DNA, the CDR3 is TGTGCCAGCAGCTTAGCGAGAGACTTACAAGAGACCCAGTACTTC.

The chain links TRBV7-2 to TRBJ2-5, with D possibly called TRBD1 or TRBD2 (6 bases each). CDR1 SGHTA and CDR2 FQGNSA come from the germline V gene. This CDR3 contains 15 residues. V lost 6 bases and J lost 4, with 18 bases in between. Here the CDR3 reads CASSSIGGSGETQYF. The DNA of the CDR3 is TGTGCCAGCAGTTCCATCGGGGGCTCGGGAGAGACCCAGTACTTC.

A few counts support this clonotype. V gene TRBV7-6 combines with J gene TRBJ2-5; D tentatively reads TRBD1 or TRBD2 (5 bases each). V lost 5 bases and J 1 base, leaving 17 bases between the germline ends. Germline V lookup: CDR1 SGHVS, CDR2 FNYEAQ. The CDR3 runs 16 residues. CDR3 loop: CASSPGAVLRQETQYF. For the CDR3, the DNA is TGTGCCAGCAGCCCCGGGGCAGTGCTGCGCCAAGAGACCCAGTACTTC.

The rearrangement joins TRBV4-1 to TRBJ1-4, with D tentatively TRBD1 (5 bases). Germline lookup yields CDR1 MGHRA and CDR2 YSYEKL. Trimming shortened V by 8 bases and J by 7 bases, and 14 bases separated the two germline ends. The CDR3 totals 13 residues. This chain's CDR3 is CASRRAGVEKLFF. The CDR3 nucleotides are TGCGCCAGCCGACGGGCGGGGGTTGAAAAACTGTTTTTT.

This chain links TRBV4-2 with TRBJ1-2; weak D call: TRBD1 (5 bases). Trimming stripped 4 bases from V and 7 bases from J, with 19 bases between. CDR1 LGHNA and CDR2 YNFKEQ come from the germline V gene. CDR3 length: 15 residues. The CDR3 region has the DNA TGTGCCAGCAGCCCCCTCCCCAGGGAAGATGGTGGCTACACCTTC. Translating gives CASSPLPREDGGYTF.

The J gene is TRBJ2-4, the V gene TRBV7-8, with 9 bases fitting TRBD2. The CDR3 is 16 residues long. The V gene end was trimmed by 2 bases and the J gene end by 3 bases; junction bases not matched to a gene: 5. From germline, CDR1 is SGHVS and CDR2 FQNEAQ. The CDR3 coding sequence is TGTGCCAGCAGCTTAAGGCGGGGGGGAAGCAAAAACATTCAGTACTTC. Its protein is CASSLRRGGSKNIQYF.